This section outlines one TCR beta chain sequence together with its context. The sample comes from a study of blood T cell repertoires in COVID-19. Turning to the study itself: PBMCs, B-cell-depleted T cells, or T cells provided the cDNA or gDNA that made up the material.

The study drew participants aged about 18 to 89 years from fewer than 30 US areas. For recovered donors of Cohort 3, there were two negative PCRs, clearance, or symptom resolution. Clones were sequenced by immunoSEQ multiplex PCR, and TCRdb holds only the in-frame ones, with some missing. In the table there are 210,000 or so clones, 87% of which are singletons. Looked up from germline, CDR1 is MDHEN and CDR2 is SYDVKM. Trimming took off 8 bases at V and 12 bases at J, with 16 bases between the two ends. The CDR3 runs 11 residues. Material for sequencing was PBMCs or T cells enriched from blood (not recorded which). The genes are TRBV28 and TRBJ1-2; D is perhaps TRBD1 (6 bases). The TCR originated in a man in his thirties or forties who had recovered from COVID-19. In DNA, the CDR3 is TGTGCCAGCCGGATCGGACAGTCCCACACCTTC. This translates into CASRIGQSHTF.